This T cell receptor beta chain emerged from a study of T cell changes during pregnancy in multiple sclerosis. The method was immunoSEQ multiplex PCR; TCRdb's version includes in-frame clones alone and lacks a portion of them. Found here are around 30,000 clones, just over 90% of them singletons; the top ten hold around 0.7%. With 3 bases removed from V and 0 bases from J, the gap between germline ends came to 6 bases. The germline gives CDR1 LNHDA, CDR2 SQIVND (reference sequence). CDR3 length: 15 residues. This TCR derives from a female donor with multiple sclerosis, enrolled in a pregnancy study. This rearrangement joins TRBV19 to TRBJ2-6; D remains unclear. Sequencing was performed on CD4+ T cells from peripheral blood mononuclear cells, taken in the first trimester of pregnancy. The CDR3 DNA follows: TGTGCCAGTAGTATTCAATTCTCTGGGGCCAACGTCCTGACTTTC. Its translation is CASSIQFSGANVLTF.